A single sample gave rise to the 24 T cell receptor beta chains below, sequenced in a study of T cell clonotyping in hematopoietic cell transplantation. TCRdb's table, derived via immunoSEQ multiplex PCR, lists solely in-frame clones and lacks some. Among more than 15,000 clones listed, over 75% were seen once. Sequencing was done on a sample of peripheral blood mononuclear cells. The source of these receptors is a woman aged 40-49 years in good health. Some clones in this sample may be carry-over from other donors' samples.

The chain combines TRBV28 with TRBJ1-5, with a tentative D call TRBD1 (6 bases). CDR3 length equals 18 residues. Per germline, CDR1 MDHEN and CDR2 SYDVKM. The V and J ends lost 2 bases and 0 bases respectively, with 17 bases between them. Written as DNA, the CDR3 is TGTGCCAGCAGTTTACAACTTGGACAGCTCATTAGCAATCAGCCCCAGCATTTT. Amino acid sequence: CASSLQLGQLISNQPQHF.

Written as DNA, the CDR3 is TGTGCCAGCAGTACGACAGGGGTAAATCAGCCCCAGCATTTT. This gives the protein CASSTTGVNQPQHF. This chain connects TRBV6-1 to TRBJ1-5, with 8 bases that match TRBD1. This CDR3 comprises 14 residues. In germline, CDR1 is MNHNS, CDR2 SASEGT. V lost 5 bases, J lost 4 bases, and 4 bases stayed unmatched.

The chain couples TRBV30 to TRBJ1-1, with 9 bases lining up with TRBD1. There are 16 residues in the CDR3. The germline V gene has CDR1 GTSNPN and CDR2 SVGIG (reference sequence). V lost 1 base and J lost 5; bases outside the gene matches: 11. The CDR3 here is CAWSARDRARGTEAFF. Here the CDR3 DNA reads TGTGCCTGGAGTGCCCGGGACAGGGCGCGAGGGACTGAAGCTTTCTTT.

J is TRBJ1-5 and V is TRBV5-6, with D perhaps TRBD1 (5 bases). Trimming stripped 0 bases from V and 6 bases from J, with 22 bases between. From germline, CDR1 is SGHDT and CDR2 YYEEEE. CDR3 length: 18 residues. This CDR3 reads CASSLEGGAGAYSQPQHF. Written as DNA, the CDR3 is TGTGCCAGCAGCTTGGAGGGTGGGGCCGGAGCATACAGTCAGCCCCAGCATTTT. The full variable domain, in which reference TRBV5-6 and TRBJ1-5 provide the parts outside the CDR3, is DAGVTQSPTHLIKTRGQQVTLRCSPKSGHDTVSWYQQALGQGPQFIFQYYEEEERQRGNFPDRFSGHQFPNYSSELNVNALLLGDSALYLCASSLEGGAGAYSQPQHFGDGTRLSIL.

This clone has only a few counts. This chain uses TRBV9 with TRBJ2-1; a possible D gene is TRBD2 (6 bases). The CDR3 extends over 15 amino acids. The V gene lost 4 bases and the J gene lost 5 bases, with 16 bases spanning the gap. Germline CDR1 is SGDLS and CDR2 is YYNGEE. The CDR3 spells CASSYAGLLHNEQFF. For the CDR3, the DNA is TGTGCCAGCAGCTATGCGGGACTCCTTCACAATGAGCAGTTCTTC.

V gene TRBV27 combines with J gene TRBJ2-7; TRBD1 aligns across 10 bases. With V trimmed by 2 bases and J by 6 bases, 7 bases remained unmatched. Germline V gives CDR1 MNHEY, CDR2 SMNVEV (reference sequence). The CDR3 has 15 amino acids. The CDR3 loop reads CASSLSGTGVGEQYF. The CDR3 DNA reads as TGTGCCAGCAGTTTAAGTGGGACAGGGGTCGGCGAGCAGTACTTC.

This sequence joins TRBV11-2 and TRBJ2-2; D gene unclear. Trimming shortened V by 0 bases and J by 1 base, and 3 bases separated the two germline ends. The germline gives CDR1 SGHAT, CDR2 FQNNGV. There are 14 residues in the CDR3. This CDR3 reads CASSLEGNTGELFF. In nucleotides, the CDR3 is TGTGCCAGCAGCTTAGAGGGGAACACCGGGGAGCTGTTTTTT. The whole variable domain, remainder taken from reference TRBV11-2 and TRBJ2-2, is EAGVAQSPRYKIIEKRQSVAFWCNPISGHATLYWYQQILGQGPKLLIQFQNNGVVDDSQLPKDRFSAERLKGVDSTLKIQPAKLEDSAVYLCASSLEGNTGELFFGEGSRLTVL.

J is TRBJ2-7 and V is TRBV11-3; TRBD1 agrees at 12 bases. CDR1 is SGHNT, CDR2 YENEEA, per germline. CDR3 length equals 14 residues. With 3 bases clipped from V and 6 bases from J, the junction kept 3 bases outside the gene matches. The CDR3 DNA follows: TGTGCCAGCAGCTTGTGGGACAGGGGGCGCGAGCAGTACTTC. It encodes CASSLWDRGREQYF. Based on the CDR3 plus reference TRBV11-3 and TRBJ2-7, the full variable domain is EAGVVQSPRYKIIEKKQPVAFWCNPISGHNTLYWYLQNLGQGPELLIRYENEEAVDDSQLPKDRFSAERLKGVDSTLKIQPAELGDSAVYLCASSLWDRGREQYFGPGTRLTVT.

J is TRBJ2-2 and V is TRBV6-5; 10 nucleotides match TRBD1. With V trimmed by 5 bases and J by 5 bases, 5 bases remained unmatched. Germline V CDR1 and CDR2: MNHEY, SVGAGI. The CDR3 is 15 residues long. CDR3 DNA sequence: TGTGCCAGCAGTGTGGGACAGGGGCTGACCGGGGAGCTGTTTTTT. Translating gives CASSVGQGLTGELFF.

The chain employs TRBV27 and TRBJ1-2, with D uncertain. Trimming removed 2 bases at V and 4 bases at J, with 11 bases between. The CDR3 runs to 14 residues. Per germline, CDR1 MNHEY and CDR2 SMNVEV (reference sequence). CDR3 in DNA: TGTGCCAGCAGTTTAAATGGACGGAGCTATGGCTACACCTTC. It encodes CASSLNGRSYGYTF.

In this sample, this clone turned up once. The chain uses TRBV7-2 and TRBJ2-7, with TRBD2 identical over 14 bases. Per germline, CDR1 SGHTA and CDR2 FQGNSA. V trimming: 5 bases; J trimming: 4 bases; junction bases outside the gene matches: 7. The CDR3 totals 16 residues. This CDR3 is CASSIGLAGGGYEQYF. As DNA, the CDR3 is TGTGCCAGCAGCATCGGACTAGCGGGAGGAGGGTACGAGCAGTACTTC.

The chain recombines TRBV28 with TRBJ2-6, with D maybe TRBD1 (6 bases). Trimming cost V 5 bases and J 1 base, with 9 bases left between them. This CDR3 is 15 amino acids long. The germline CDR1 and CDR2 sequences are MDHEN and SYDVKM. The CDR3, as DNA: TGTGCCAGCAGTCCGGACAGTTCTGGGGCCAACGTCCTGACTTTC. The encoded protein is CASSPDSSGANVLTF.

In its sample, this clone was seen a few times. The chain employs TRBV27 and TRBJ1-6, with D hard to call. Trimming removed 3 bases from V and 4 bases from J, with 4 bases in between. The CDR3 sequence is 13 residues long. The germline V gene encodes CDR1 MNHEY and CDR2 SMNVEV (reference sequence). The CDR3 region is CASSFQYNSPLHF. The CDR3 bases are TGTGCCAGCAGTTTCCAATATAATTCACCCCTCCACTTT.

J is TRBJ1-4 and V is TRBV7-2; D uncertain. The V end lost 2 bases, the J end lost 7 bases, and 2 bases lay between the germline ends. This CDR3 is built from 11 residues. CDR1 is SGHTA and CDR2 is FQGNSA in the germline V gene. CDR3 in amino acids: CASSLREKLFF. Written as DNA, the CDR3 is TGTGCCAGCAGCTTACGTGAAAAACTGTTTTTT.

This clone has only one observation. The chain has TRBV21-1 and TRBJ1-2. TRBV21-1 is reported as a pseudogene. There are 12 residues in the CDR3. CDR3 protein: CASRARDCGYTF. The CDR3 DNA reads as TGTGCCAGCCGGGCCAGGGACTGTGGCTACACCTTC.

The chain carries TRBV20-1 and TRBJ1-2; D call uncertain. In germline, CDR1 is DFQATT, CDR2 SNEGSKA (reference sequence). Trimming removed 6 bases from V and 7 bases from J, with 12 bases in between. The CDR3 has 11 amino acids. CDR3 in amino acids: CSAGVLGGYTF. The CDR3, as DNA: TGCAGTGCCGGTGTGTTGGGTGGCTACACCTTC.

The chain combines TRBV6-5 with TRBJ1-6; D not resolved. Per germline, CDR1 MNHEY and CDR2 SVGAGI. V gave up 6 bases and J gave up 10 bases, with 16 bases separating them. This CDR3 region has 14 residues. In DNA, the CDR3 is TGTGCCAGCAGACTTCTAGACCCGGGGTCACCCCTCCACTTT. Encoded protein: CASRLLDPGSPLHF.

As for this clone: This sample includes further DNA sequences coding for the same CDR3. The chain combines TRBV6-6 with TRBJ1-2; no definite D call. Deletions cut 2 bases from V and 2 bases from J, with 12 bases between. Germline V CDR1 and CDR2: MNHNY, SVGAGI (reference sequence). This CDR3 has 15 residues. The CDR3 DNA follows: TGTGCCAGCAGTTACGTCCAGGAGATAAACTATGGCTACACCTTC. It codes for CASSYVQEINYGYTF.

The chain joins TRBV30 to TRBJ1-1; no clear D. CDR1 is GTSNPN, CDR2 SVGIG, per germline (reference sequence). The V end was cut by 2 bases, the J end by 1 base, with 8 bases between. The CDR3 is 13 residues long. DNA for the CDR3: TGTGCCTGGAGTCGACGGGGGAACACTGAAGCTTTCTTT. This codes for CAWSRRGNTEAFF.

Comments on this clone: This likely traces to a read error, being one base from a far larger clone. This chain uses TRBV19 with TRBJ2-5; tentatively, D is TRBD2 (6 bases). The CDR3 contains 13 residues. CDR1 is LNHDA and CDR2 is SQIVND in the germline V gene (reference sequence). CDR3 coding DNA: TGTTCCAGTAGTAGGGACTTTCAAGAGACCCAGTACTTC. It is translated as CSSSRDFQETQYF.

The CDR3 bases are TGTGCCAGCAGCTCTACAAAGGGAGATACGCAGTATTTT. Protein sequence: CASSSTKGDTQYF. V gene TRBV7-3 combines with J gene TRBJ2-3; the D is unclear. The CDR3 is 13 amino acids. V was shortened by 4 bases and J by 5 bases, with 10 bases between the two germline ends. CDR1 is SGHTA and CDR2 is FQGTGA in the germline V gene.

The chain carries TRBV19 and TRBJ1-5; maybe TRBD1 (5 bases). Germline assignment: CDR1 LNHDA and CDR2 SQIVND (reference sequence). The CDR3 extends over 11 amino acids. V was shortened by 11 bases and J by 5 bases, with 10 bases between the two germline ends. CDR3 amino acids: CAGGFDQPQHF. In nucleotides, the CDR3 is TGTGCCGGGGGTTTTGATCAGCCCCAGCATTTT.

The rearrangement uses TRBV5-8 and TRBJ2-1; TRBD2 agrees at 7 bases. The junction had 12 bases not matched to a gene; V was cut back by 1 base and J by 8 bases. There are 16 residues in the CDR3. CDR1 SGHTS and CDR2 YDEGEE come from the germline V gene. The CDR3 here is CASSLRREWLRDEQFF. The CDR3 DNA is TGTGCCAGCAGCTTGAGGCGGGAGTGGTTGCGGGATGAGCAGTTCTTC.

V and J are TRBV30 and TRBJ1-2; 9 bases fit TRBD1. After removal of 4 bases from V and 8 bases from J, the junction contained 5 bases not matched to a gene. The germline gives CDR1 GTSNPN, CDR2 SVGIG (reference sequence). This CDR3 is built from 12 residues. This CDR3 is CAWTWDRVGYTF. The CDR3 nucleotides are TGTGCCTGGACCTGGGACAGGGTCGGCTACACCTTC.